This T cell receptor (beta chain) was retrieved from a study of blood T cell repertoires in COVID-19. Study as a whole: The analysed material was cDNA or gDNA that came from T cells, B-cell-depleted T cells, or PBMCs.

The method was immunoSEQ multiplex PCR; TCRdb's version includes in-frame clones alone and lacks a portion of them. The table shows more than 95,000 clones, with more than 80% occurring only once. Losses at the gene ends were 3 bases for V and 8 bases for J; bases not matched to a gene: 4. The CDR3 extends over 13 amino acids. Germline CDR1 is MGHDK and CDR2 is SYGVNS. The V gene is TRBV25-1, the J gene TRBJ2-5, with 9 bases fitting TRBD2. This TCR was sampled from a woman of 80 years or more with COVID-19, enrolled during active disease. What was sequenced was peripheral blood. The CDR3 sequence: CASSDSGSATQYF. In nucleotides, the CDR3 is TGTGCCAGCAGTGATAGCGGGAGCGCCACCCAGTACTTC.